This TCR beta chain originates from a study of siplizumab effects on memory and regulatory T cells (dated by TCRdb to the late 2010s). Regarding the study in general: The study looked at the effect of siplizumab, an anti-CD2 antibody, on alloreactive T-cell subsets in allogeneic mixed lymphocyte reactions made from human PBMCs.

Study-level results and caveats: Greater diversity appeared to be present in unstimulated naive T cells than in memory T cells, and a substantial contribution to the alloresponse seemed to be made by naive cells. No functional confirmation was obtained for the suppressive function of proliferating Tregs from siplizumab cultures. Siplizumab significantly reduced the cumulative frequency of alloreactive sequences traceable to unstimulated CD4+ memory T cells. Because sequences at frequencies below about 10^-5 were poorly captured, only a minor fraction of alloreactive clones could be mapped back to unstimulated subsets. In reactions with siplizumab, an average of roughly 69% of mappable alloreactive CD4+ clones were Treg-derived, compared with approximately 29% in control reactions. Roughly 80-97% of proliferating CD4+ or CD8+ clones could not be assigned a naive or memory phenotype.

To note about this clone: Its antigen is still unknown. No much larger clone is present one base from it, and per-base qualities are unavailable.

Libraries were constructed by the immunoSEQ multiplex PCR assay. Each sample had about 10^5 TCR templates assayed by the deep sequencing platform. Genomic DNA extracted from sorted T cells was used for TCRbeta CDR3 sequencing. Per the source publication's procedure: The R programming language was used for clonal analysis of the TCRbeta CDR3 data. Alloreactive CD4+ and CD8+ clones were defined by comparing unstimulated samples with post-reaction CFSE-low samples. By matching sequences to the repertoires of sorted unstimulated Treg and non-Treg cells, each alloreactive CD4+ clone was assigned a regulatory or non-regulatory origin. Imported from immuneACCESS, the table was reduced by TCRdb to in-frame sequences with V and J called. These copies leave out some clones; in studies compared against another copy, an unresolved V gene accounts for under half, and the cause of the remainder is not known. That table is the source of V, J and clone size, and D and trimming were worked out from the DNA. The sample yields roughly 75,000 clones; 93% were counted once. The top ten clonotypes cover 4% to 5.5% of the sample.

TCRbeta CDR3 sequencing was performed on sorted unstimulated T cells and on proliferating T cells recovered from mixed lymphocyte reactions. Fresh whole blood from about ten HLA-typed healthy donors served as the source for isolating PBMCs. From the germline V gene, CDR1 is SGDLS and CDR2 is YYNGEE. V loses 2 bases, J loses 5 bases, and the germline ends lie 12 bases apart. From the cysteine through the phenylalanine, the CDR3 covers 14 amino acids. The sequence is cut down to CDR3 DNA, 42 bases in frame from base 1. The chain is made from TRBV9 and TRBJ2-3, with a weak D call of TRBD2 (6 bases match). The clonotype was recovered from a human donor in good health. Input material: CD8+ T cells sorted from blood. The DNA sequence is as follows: TGTGCCAGCAGCGTGGCTAGCGTACTAGATACGCAGTATTTT. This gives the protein CASSVASVLDTQYF.